Following are 21 T cell receptor beta chains from one sample sequenced in a study of blood T cell repertoires in COVID-19. Profiled with immunoSEQ multiplex PCR; TCRdb holds only in-frame clones, not every one. The sample shows around 210,000 clones, 80% of them seen only once. The material sequenced was peripheral blood. The receptor set was obtained from a woman in her 70s with acute or convalescent COVID-19.

The chain carries TRBV14 and TRBJ2-5, with D maybe TRBD1 (6 bases). Trimming took 1 base from V and 5 from J, leaving 17 bases between them. Germline V gives CDR1 SGHDN, CDR2 FVKESK. The CDR3 is made up of 16 amino acids. The CDR3 region is CASSQGGTGISETQYF. The CDR3 nucleotides are TGTGCCAGCAGCCAAGGAGGTACAGGGATATCGGAGACCCAGTACTTC.

This clone was picked up a small number of times. The V call is TRBV28, the J call TRBJ1-2; D gene unclear. The V end lost 7 bases, the J end lost 7 bases, and 16 bases lay between the germline ends. Germline lookup yields CDR1 MDHEN and CDR2 SYDVKM. This CDR3 is 13 amino acids long. CDR3: CASTRRSFGGYTF. The CDR3 nucleotides are TGTGCCAGCACCCGGAGGTCCTTCGGTGGCTACACCTTC.

V usage is TRBV27 and J usage is TRBJ2-1; maybe TRBD2 (7 bases). The V end lost 6 bases, the J end lost 5 bases, and 20 bases lay between the germline ends. CDR1 is MNHEY, CDR2 SMNVEV, per germline (reference sequence). The CDR3 extends over 16 amino acids. CDR3 protein: CASRRRGLGGDNEQFF. In DNA form, the CDR3 reads TGTGCCAGCAGACGCCGGGGGCTAGGGGGGGACAATGAGCAGTTCTTC.

This clone was seen a handful of times. V and J are TRBV7-2 and TRBJ1-1, with D possibly being TRBD1 (6 bases). V was cut by 5 bases and J by 2 bases, with 12 bases left in between. Germline loops: CDR1 SGHTA, CDR2 FQGNSA. The CDR3 runs 14 residues. The CDR3 DNA reads as TGTGCCAGCAGCCGTCGACAGGTTAACACTGAAGCTTTCTTT. As protein: CASSRRQVNTEAFF.

This chain uses TRBV28 with TRBJ1-6; D possibly corresponds to TRBD1 (5 bases). Germline-derived CDR1 and CDR2 are MDHEN and SYDVKM. This CDR3 is 14 amino acids long. Deletions cut 3 bases from V and 5 bases from J, with 8 bases between. In DNA form, the CDR3 reads TGTGCCAGCAGTTTGGGGCAGCATAATTCACCCCTCCACTTT. It is translated as CASSLGQHNSPLHF.

This clone was seen only once. The CDR3, as DNA: TGTGCCAGCAGTTTATCCGGGACAGGGGGCTCTGGGGCCAACGTCCTGACTTTC. This sequence encodes CASSLSGTGGSGANVLTF. The V call is TRBV28, the J call TRBJ2-6; 11 nucleotides line up with TRBD1. CDR1 MDHEN and CDR2 SYDVKM come from the germline V gene. The ends lost 1 base at V and 0 bases at J; junction bases unmatched: 2. CDR3 length equals 18 residues.

This chain links TRBV5-1 with TRBJ2-1; D not certain. Germline CDR1 and CDR2: SGHRS and YFSETQ. V was clipped by 0 bases and J by 3 bases, with 4 bases between them. The CDR3 is 13 residues long. DNA of the CDR3: TGCGCCAGCAGCTTGGACGGCTACAATGAGCAGTTCTTC. Residues: CASSLDGYNEQFF.

This clone has more than one count but fewer than ten. V and J are TRBV30 and TRBJ1-6, with 10 bases lining up with TRBD1. The V segment lost 8 bases and the J segment 8 bases; nucleotides outside the gene matches: 6. The CDR3 consists of 13 residues. Per the germline V gene, CDR1 is GTSNPN and CDR2 is SVGIG (reference sequence). The CDR3 bases are TGTGCCGTCGCCGGGACAGGGGATTCACCCCTCCACTTT. Its protein is CAVAGTGDSPLHF.

This clone was recorded a few times. The chain is built from TRBV3-1 (or the pseudogene TRBV3-2) and TRBJ2-7; 8 bases map to TRBD1. This CDR3 is built from 14 residues. Trimming cost V 1 base and J 3 bases; bases outside gene matches: 2. In germline, CDR1 is LGHDT, CDR2 YNNKEL (reference sequence). This CDR3 is CASSQAGGYYEQYF. In nucleotides, the CDR3 is TGTGCCAGCAGCCAAGCAGGGGGCTACTACGAGCAGTACTTC.

The J gene is TRBJ2-1, the V gene TRBV6-6; 15 bases fit TRBD2. Germline CDR1 MNHNY, CDR2 SVGAGI (reference sequence). With V trimmed by 5 bases and J by 2 bases, 7 bases remained unmatched. CDR3 length: 18 residues. CDR3 DNA sequence: TGTGCCAGCAGTCGGGGACTAGCGGGAGGCCCCGCCTACAATGAGCAGTTCTTC. This codes for CASSRGLAGGPAYNEQFF.

This rearrangement joins TRBV29-1 to TRBJ2-5, with 7 nucleotides matching TRBD1. Unmatched junction bases numbered 8, after V lost 6 bases and J lost 4 bases. The CDR3 has 13 residues. Germline V lookup: CDR1 SQVTM, CDR2 ANQGSEA. DNA for the CDR3: TGCAGCGTAGACTCACAGGGGACAGAGACCCAGTACTTC. Amino acids: CSVDSQGTETQYF.

This clone was seen more than once but under ten times. The CDR3 DNA sequence: TGTGCCAGCAGCTTGGCTAGGCCGCGGGGCTATGGCTACACCTTC. Translated: CASSLARPRGYGYTF. The rearrangement uses TRBV5-5 and TRBJ1-2; D remains unclear. Looked up from germline, CDR1 is SGHKS and CDR2 is YYEKEE (reference sequence). This CDR3 is 15 amino acids long. V lost 0 bases and J lost 4, with 13 bases in between.

CDR3: CASSYKPGAGATDTQYF. CDR3 in DNA: TGTGCCAGCAGCTATAAACCGGGCGCGGGCGCGACAGATACGCAGTATTTT. This chain joins TRBV9 and TRBJ2-3, with D maybe TRBD2 (5 bases). This CDR3 has 17 amino acids. Germline CDR1 reads SGDLS; CDR2 reads YYNGEE. V shed 4 bases and J shed 3 bases, with 21 bases lying between them.

This chain connects TRBV6-1 to TRBJ2-5; D gene unclear. Germline assignment: CDR1 MNHNS and CDR2 SASEGT. The CDR3 runs 14 residues. The V gene lost 1 base and the J gene lost 4 bases, with 10 bases spanning the gap. The CDR3 DNA follows: TGTGCCAGCAGTGAAGGCGGCCCGGCAGAGACCCAGTACTTC. It is translated as CASSEGGPAETQYF.

This clone was counted a single time. Here the CDR3 DNA reads TGTGCCAGCAGTGTGACTCTAGCGGGAGGCTACAATGAGCAGTTCTTC. This codes for CASSVTLAGGYNEQFF. The genes are TRBV6-1 and TRBJ2-1; 11 bases align to TRBD2. Looked up from germline, CDR1 is MNHNS and CDR2 is SASEGT. V was clipped by 4 bases and J by 3 bases; unmatched bases: 5. The CDR3 is 16 residues long.

The chain carries TRBV5-4 and TRBJ2-6, with TRBD1 identical over 10 bases. CDR3 size: 14 residues. Germline V gene lookup returns CDR1 SGHNT and CDR2 YYREEE (reference sequence). V gave up 4 bases and J gave up 6 bases; unmatched junction bases: 1. The DNA for the CDR3 is TGTGCCAGCAGCCGACAGGGGGCGGCCAACGTCCTGACTTTC. Its translation is CASSRQGAANVLTF.

This clone has only a few counts. This chain links TRBV29-1 with TRBJ1-4; TRBD1 might be the D (5 bases). V was trimmed by 4 bases and J by 6 bases, leaving 12 bases between them. Per germline, CDR1 SQVTM and CDR2 ANQGSEA. The CDR3 is 13 amino acids. Here the CDR3 DNA reads TGCAGCGTTGCTCCCTCGGGGGATGAAAAACTGTTTTTT. Translating gives CSVAPSGDEKLFF.

The chain has TRBV5-4 and TRBJ1-6, with D hard to call. Deletions cut 3 bases from V and 6 bases from J, with 19 bases between. This CDR3 comprises 17 residues. Germline CDR1 and CDR2: SGHNT and YYREEE (reference sequence). The CDR3 spells CASSSYLNSRINSPLHF. The CDR3 coding sequence is TGTGCCAGCAGCTCATACCTAAACAGCAGGATTAATTCACCCCTCCACTTT.

The chain links TRBV2 to TRBJ1-2; 9 bases agree with TRBD1. J lost 4 bases, V lost 6 bases, and 6 bases had no gene match. The germline gives CDR1 SNHLY, CDR2 FYNNEI. This CDR3 has 14 residues. The CDR3: CASRTQGAGYGYTF. The CDR3 nucleotides read TGTGCCAGCAGAACACAGGGGGCAGGCTATGGCTACACCTTC. Supplemented by reference TRBV2 and TRBJ1-2, the full variable domain reads EPEVTQTPSHQVTQMGQEVILRCVPISNHLYFYWYRQILGQKVEFLVSFYNNEISEKSEIFDDQFSVERPDGSNFTLKIRSTKLEDSAMYFCASRTQGAGYGYTFGSGTRLTVV.

This CDR3 is CSAPRYNEQFF. The CDR3 DNA follows: TGCAGTGCTCCCCGCTACAATGAGCAGTTCTTC. The chain employs TRBV20-1 and TRBJ2-1; no firm D call. From germline, CDR1 is DFQATT and CDR2 SNEGSKA (reference sequence). This CDR3 has 11 residues. Deletions cut 5 bases from V and 3 bases from J, with 5 bases between.

This clone was detected only once. CDR3 in DNA: TGTGCCAGCAGTTCCCGACAGGGGGGGTTTGTTACTGGGGCCAACGTCCTGACTTTC. Amino acids: CASSSRQGGFVTGANVLTF. This chain connects TRBV27 to TRBJ2-6; TRBD1 agrees at 9 bases. The CDR3 has 19 amino acids. V shed 4 bases, J shed 2 bases, and the junction held 12 bases outside the gene matches. CDR1 and CDR2 from the germline V gene are MNHEY and SMNVEV (reference sequence).